This T cell receptor beta chain was found in a study of cytomegalovirus exposure and HLA in healthy donors. Both 60 Vbeta primers and 13 Jbeta primers went into the PCR. The assay was immunoSEQ multiplex PCR, and TCRdb's table has in-frame clones only and misses some. The sample consists of under 200,000 clones, around four fifths of them appearing once. The trim removed 7 bases at V and 10 bases at J, leaving 16 bases unmatched. Germline loops: CDR1 SGHRS, CDR2 YFSETQ. The CDR3 loop spans 14 amino acids. The sequence derives from a woman in her 30s in good health and CMV-seronegative. J is TRBJ1-2 and V is TRBV5-1; 7 nucleotides agree with TRBD1. The sample comprised PBMCs. This CDR3 is CASREGQSVSDYTF. CDR3 nucleotides: TGCGCCAGCCGAGAGGGACAGTCAGTATCTGACTACACCTTC. Full variable domain (outside the CDR3, taken from reference TRBV5-1 and TRBJ1-2): KAGVTQTPRYLIKTRGQQVTLSCSPISGHRSVSWYQQTPGQGLQFLFEYFSETQRNKGNFPGRFSGRQFSNSRSEMNVSTLELGDSALYLCASREGQSVSDYTFGSGTRLTVV.